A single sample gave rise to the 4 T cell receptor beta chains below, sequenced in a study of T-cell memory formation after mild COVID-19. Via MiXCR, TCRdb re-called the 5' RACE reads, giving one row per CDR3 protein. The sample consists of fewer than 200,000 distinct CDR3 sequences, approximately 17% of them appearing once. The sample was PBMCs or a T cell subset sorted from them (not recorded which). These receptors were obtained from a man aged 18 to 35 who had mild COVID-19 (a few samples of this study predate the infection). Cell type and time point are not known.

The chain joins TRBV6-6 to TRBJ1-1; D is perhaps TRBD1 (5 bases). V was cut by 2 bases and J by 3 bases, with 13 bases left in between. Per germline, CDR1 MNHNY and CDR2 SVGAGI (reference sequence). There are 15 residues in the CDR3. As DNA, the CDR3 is TGTGCCAGCAGTTACGTCCAGGGAGCATACACTGAAGCTTTCTTT. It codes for CASSYVQGAYTEAFF.

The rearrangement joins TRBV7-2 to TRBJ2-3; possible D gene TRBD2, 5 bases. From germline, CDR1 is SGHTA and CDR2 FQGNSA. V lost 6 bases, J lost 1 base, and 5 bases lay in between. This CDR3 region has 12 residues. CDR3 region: CASRRGTDTQYF. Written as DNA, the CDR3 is TGTGCCAGCAGGCGGGGCACAGATACGCAGTATTTT. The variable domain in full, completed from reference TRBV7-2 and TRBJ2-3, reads GAGVSQSPSNKVTEKGKDVELRCDPISGHTALYWYRQSLGQGLEFLIYFQGNSAPDKSGLPSDRFSAERTGGSVSTLTIQRTQQEDSAVYLCASRRGTDTQYFGPGTRLTVL.

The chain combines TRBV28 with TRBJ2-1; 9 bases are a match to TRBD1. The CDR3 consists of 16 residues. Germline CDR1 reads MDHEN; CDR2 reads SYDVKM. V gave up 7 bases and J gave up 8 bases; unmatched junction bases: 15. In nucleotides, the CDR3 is TGTGCCAGCATACCCCCGGGACAGGGAGGGATCGATGAGCAGTTCTTC. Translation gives CASIPPGQGGIDEQFF.

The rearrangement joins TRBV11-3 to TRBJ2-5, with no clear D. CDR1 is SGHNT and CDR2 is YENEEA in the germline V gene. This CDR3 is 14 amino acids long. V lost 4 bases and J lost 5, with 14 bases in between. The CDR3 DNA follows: TGTGCCAGCAGCTCCGCAGGAGTCGAGGAGACCCAGTACTTC. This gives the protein CASSSAGVEETQYF.